This T cell receptor (beta chain) is drawn from a study of metastatic and nonmetastatic thyroid tumors. Study-level information: Across peripheral blood and tumor or nodule tissue samples taken from malignant and benign thyroid patients, the repertoires were compared with one another.

Germline CDR1 and CDR2: MNHNS and SASEGT. This CDR3 comprises 11 residues. V lost 6 bases to trimming and J lost 8 bases, with 8 bases between them. Per the original data handling: For papillary thyroid cancer, a distant-metastasis classifier was constructed from CDR3 differences observed across clinicopathological groups. With MiXCR, TCRdb reprocessed the PCR reads. TCRdb's processing, not the authors' own work, is the source of the V and J calls. The data show around 40,000 clones, roughly a sixth seen once. No patient received treatment before thyroid surgery. This clone was detected ten times or more.

The receptor comes from a male donor with papillary thyroid cancer or a benign thyroid nodule (not recorded which). Some clones in this sample may be carry-over from other donors' samples. V and J are TRBV6-1 and TRBJ2-1, with a weak D call TRBD1 (6 bases). Sequencing input: blood. CDR3 sequence: CASRQGYEQFF. The CDR3 DNA reads as TGTGCCAGCAGACAGGGCTATGAGCAGTTCTTC.